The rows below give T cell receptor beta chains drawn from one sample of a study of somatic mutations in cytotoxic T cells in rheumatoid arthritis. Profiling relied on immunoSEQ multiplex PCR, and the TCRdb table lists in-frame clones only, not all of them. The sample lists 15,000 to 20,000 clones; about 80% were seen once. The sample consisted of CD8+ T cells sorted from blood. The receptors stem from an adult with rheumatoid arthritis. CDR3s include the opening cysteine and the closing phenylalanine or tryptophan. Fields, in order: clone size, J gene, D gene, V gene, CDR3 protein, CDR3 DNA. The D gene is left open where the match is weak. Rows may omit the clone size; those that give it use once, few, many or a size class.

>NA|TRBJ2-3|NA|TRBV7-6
CASSRGAGGTDTQYF
TGTGCCAGCAGCCGCGGCGCAGGTGGGACAGATACGCAGTATTTT
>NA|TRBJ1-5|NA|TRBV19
CASKGLESGNQPQHF
TGTGCCAGTAAGGGACTTGAATCTGGCAATCAGCCCCAGCATTTT
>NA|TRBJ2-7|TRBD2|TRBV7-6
CASSSGLAPTYEQYF
TGTGCCAGCAGCTCGGGACTAGCGCCGACCTACGAGCAGTACTTC
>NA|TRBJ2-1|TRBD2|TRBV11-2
CASSLDYSGGVSSYNEQFF
TGTGCCAGCAGCTTAGATTACAGCGGGGGGGTTAGCTCCTACAATGAGCAGTTCTTC
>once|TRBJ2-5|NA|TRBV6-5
CASSRDIGEETQYF
TGTGCCAGCAGCCGGGATATCGGTGAAGAGACCCAGTACTTC
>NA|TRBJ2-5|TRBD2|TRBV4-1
CASSQEGREGETQYF
TGCGCCAGCAGCCAAGAAGGGAGGGAGGGAGAGACCCAGTACTTC
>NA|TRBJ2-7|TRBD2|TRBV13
CASSSLAGGTHEQYF
TGTGCCAGCAGCTCACTAGCGGGAGGGACCCACGAGCAGTACTTC
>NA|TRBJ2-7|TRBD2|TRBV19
CASSIGLAAYEQYF
TGTGCCAGTAGTATCGGACTAGCGGCCTACGAGCAGTACTTC
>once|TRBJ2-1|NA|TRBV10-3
CAISESGGYNEQFF
TGTGCCATCAGTGAATCCGGGGGCTACAATGAGCAGTTCTTC
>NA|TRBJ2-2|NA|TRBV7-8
CASSLGSGTATGELFF
TGTGCCAGCAGCCTTGGAAGTGGGACGGCCACCGGGGAGCTGTTTTTT
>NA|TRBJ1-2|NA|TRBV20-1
CSAADYTF
TGCAGTGCTGCTGATTACACCTTC
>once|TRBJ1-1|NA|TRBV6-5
CASSYGAMNTEAFF
TGTGCCAGCAGTTACGGAGCCATGAACACTGAAGCTTTCTTT
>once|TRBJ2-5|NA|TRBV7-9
CASSLLGSLEETQYF
TGTGCCAGCAGCTTACTGGGATCGCTTGAGGAGACCCAGTACTTC
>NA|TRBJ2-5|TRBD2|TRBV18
CASSPSMGEGEETQYF
TGTGCCAGCTCACCCTCGATGGGGGAGGGCGAGGAGACCCAGTACTTC
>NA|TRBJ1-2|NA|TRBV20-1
CSARAGGGYTF
TGCAGTGCAAGGGCGGGGGGTGGCTACACCTTC
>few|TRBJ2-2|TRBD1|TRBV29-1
CSVRTGGESGELFF
TGCAGCGTCCGGACAGGGGGCGAATCCGGGGAGCTGTTTTTT
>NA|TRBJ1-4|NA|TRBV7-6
CASSLTDFKEKLFF
TGTGCCAGCAGCTTGACAGATTTTAAGGAAAAACTGTTTTTT
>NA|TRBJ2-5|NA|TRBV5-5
CASSEDGLLQETQYF
TGTGCCAGCAGCGAAGACGGTCTATTACAAGAGACCCAGTACTTC
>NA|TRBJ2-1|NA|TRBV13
CASSLVEGATLYNEQFF
TGTGCCAGCAGCTTAGTGGAGGGGGCAACCCTCTACAATGAGCAGTTCTTC
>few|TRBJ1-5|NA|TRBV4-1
CASRVGVEAITPQHF
TGCGCCAGCAGAGTAGGGGTGGAGGCTATCACGCCCCAGCATTTT
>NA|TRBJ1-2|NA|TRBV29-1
CSVELWGVAGAHGYTF
TGCAGCGTTGAATTGTGGGGGGTTGCGGGGGCGCATGGCTACACCTTC
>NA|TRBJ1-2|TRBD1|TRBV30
CAWSTGDTLYGYTF
TGTGCCTGGAGTACAGGGGATACACTCTATGGCTACACCTTC
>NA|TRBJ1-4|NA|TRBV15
CATSKRAPGGNEKLFF
TGTGCCACCAGCAAACGAGCCCCGGGAGGTAATGAAAAACTGTTTTTT
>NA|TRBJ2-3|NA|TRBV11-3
CASSPNAYTQYF
TGTGCCAGCAGCCCTAACGCATATACGCAGTATTTT
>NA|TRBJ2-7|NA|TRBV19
CASSFWGGAYEQYF
TGTGCCAGTAGTTTTTGGGGCGGAGCCTACGAGCAGTACTTC
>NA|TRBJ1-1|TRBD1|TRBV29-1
CSVEPSGQGDEAFF
TGCAGCGTTGAGCCCTCCGGACAGGGAGATGAAGCTTTCTTT
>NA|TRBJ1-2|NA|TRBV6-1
CASSGGGSDYGYTF
TGTGCCAGCAGTGGGGGGGGGTCTGACTATGGCTACACCTTC
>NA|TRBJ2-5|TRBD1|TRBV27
CASSGSTRDRWAQYF
TGTGCCAGCAGTGGGTCCACCCGGGACAGGTGGGCCCAGTACTTC
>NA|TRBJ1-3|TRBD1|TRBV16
CASSQFLTGVYSGNTIYF
TGTGCCAGCAGCCAGTTCCTGACAGGGGTTTACTCTGGAAACACCATATATTTT
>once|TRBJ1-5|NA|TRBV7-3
CASSRIQWGFHQPQHF
TGTGCCAGCTCCCGAATCCAGTGGGGTTTCCATCAGCCCCAGCATTTT
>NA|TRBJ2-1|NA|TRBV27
CASSLVGNEQFF
TGTGCCAGCAGTTTGGTCGGGAATGAGCAGTTCTTC
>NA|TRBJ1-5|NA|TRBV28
CATSQGPQHF
TGTGCCACCTCGCAGGGGCCCCAGCATTTT
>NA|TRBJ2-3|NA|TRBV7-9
CASSGGQIGDTQYF
TGTGCCAGCAGCGGCGGACAGATCGGAGATACGCAGTATTTT
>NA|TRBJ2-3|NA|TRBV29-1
CSAGLLRDTQYF
TGCAGCGCTGGACTCCTCAGGGATACGCAGTATTTT
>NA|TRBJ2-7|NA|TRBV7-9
CASSRRDRPYEQYF
TGTGCCAGCAGCAGGCGGGACAGACCCTACGAGCAGTACTTC
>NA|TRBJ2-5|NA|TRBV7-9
CASSSPSRGPGPYETQYF
TGTGCCAGCAGCTCGCCCAGCCGGGGGCCCGGGCCCTATGAGACCCAGTACTTC
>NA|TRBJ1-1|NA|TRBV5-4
CASSTAGAMNTEAFF
TGTGCCAGCAGCACCGCCGGGGCCATGAACACTGAAGCTTTCTTT
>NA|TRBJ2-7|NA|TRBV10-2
CASSKDYGGNSYEQYF
TGCGCCAGCAGTAAAGATTACGGGGGAAACTCCTACGAGCAGTACTTC
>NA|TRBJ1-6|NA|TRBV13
CASSLSGRDYNSPLHF
TGTGCCAGCAGCTTAAGTGGGAGGGACTATAATTCACCCCTCCACTTT
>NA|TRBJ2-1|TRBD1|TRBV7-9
CASIGTGNEQFF
TGTGCCAGCATCGGGACAGGGAATGAGCAGTTCTTC
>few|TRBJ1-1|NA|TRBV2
CASIVTEAFF
TGTGCCAGCATAGTAACTGAAGCTTTCTTT
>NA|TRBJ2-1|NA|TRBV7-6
CASSIPRQNEQFF
TGTGCCAGCAGCATCCCACGGCAAAATGAGCAGTTCTTC
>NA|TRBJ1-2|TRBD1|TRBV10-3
CAIQGGYGYTF
TGTGCCATCCAGGGGGGCTATGGCTACACCTTC
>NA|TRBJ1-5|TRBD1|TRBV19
CASAEGAVQPQHF
TGTGCCAGTGCGGAGGGGGCGGTTCAGCCCCAGCATTTT